This TCR beta chain was retrieved from a study of T cells in Graves' hyperthyroidism and ophthalmopathy. TCR beta CDR3 regions were amplified from RNA. The TCR CDR3 first-round RT-PCR relied on the HTBI primer set. TCRdb re-called the multiplex PCR reads through MiXCR, storing one row per CDR3 protein. The sample yields 300,000 to 400,000 distinct CDR3 sequences, 18% seen once. This clonotype occurred many times. Sequenced input: blood. The receptor's source is a man younger than 30 with Graves' ophthalmopathy.

The CDR3 DNA sequence: TGTGCCAGGAAGCGGGGACACCAAGAGACCCAGTACTTC. It yields the protein CARKRGHQETQYF. The rearrangement uses TRBV2 and TRBJ2-5, with 7 bases that match TRBD2. The CDR3 spans 13 residues. With 9 bases clipped from V and 0 bases from J, the junction kept 4 bases outside the gene matches. Germline V gives CDR1 SNHLY, CDR2 FYNNEI. The full variable domain, with the rest looked up from reference TRBV2 and TRBJ2-5, is EPEVTQTPSHQVTQMGQEVILRCVPISNHLYFYWYRQILGQKVEFLVSFYNNEISEKSEIFDDQFSVERPDGSNFTLKIRSTKLEDSAMYFCARKRGHQETQYFGPGTRLLVL.